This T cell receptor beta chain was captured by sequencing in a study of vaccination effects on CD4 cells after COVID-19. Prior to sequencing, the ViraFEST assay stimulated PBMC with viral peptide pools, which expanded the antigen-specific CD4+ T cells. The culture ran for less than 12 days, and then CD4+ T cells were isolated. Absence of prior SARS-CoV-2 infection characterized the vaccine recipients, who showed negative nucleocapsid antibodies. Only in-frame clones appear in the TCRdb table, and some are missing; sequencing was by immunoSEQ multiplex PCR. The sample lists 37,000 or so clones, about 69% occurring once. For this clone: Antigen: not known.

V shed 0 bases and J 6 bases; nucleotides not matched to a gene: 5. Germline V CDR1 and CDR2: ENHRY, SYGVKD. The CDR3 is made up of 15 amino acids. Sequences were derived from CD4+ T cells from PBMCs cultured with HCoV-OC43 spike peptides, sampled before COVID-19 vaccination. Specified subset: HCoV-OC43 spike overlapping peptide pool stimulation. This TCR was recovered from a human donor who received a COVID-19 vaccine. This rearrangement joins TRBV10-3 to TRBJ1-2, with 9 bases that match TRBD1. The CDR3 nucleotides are TGTGCCATCAGTGAGTCGAAGCGACAGGGGGATGGCTACACCTTC. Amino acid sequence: CAISESKRQGDGYTF.